The 25 T cell receptor beta chains presented below share a single source sample, sequenced in a study of identical twins. A single record per CDR3 protein comes from TCRdb applying MiXCR to the 5' RACE reads. Among hundreds of thousands of distinct CDR3 sequences listed, roughly 7.1% were seen once. These sequences were also reported in another study, on yellow fever vaccine responses in identical twins.

The sample taken for sequencing was PBMCs. The source is a woman aged 18 to 35 in good health.

There are a few counts of this clonotype. The rearrangement links TRBV9 to TRBJ1-5; unclear D gene. V was pared by 0 bases and J by 5 bases, with 27 bases between. Germline CDR1 is SGDLS and CDR2 is YYNGEE. CDR3 size: 20 residues. The CDR3 bases are TGTGCCAGCAGCGTAGTATGGTCGTCCGCGTTTGGATGCCAAGATCAGCCCCAGCATTTT. This codes for CASSVVWSSAFGCQDQPQHF.

Comments on this clonotype: One base away lies a much larger clone, so this may be a sequencing read error. J is TRBJ2-3 and V is TRBV12-3 or TRBV12-4, with D tentatively TRBD1 or TRBD2 (5 bases each). This CDR3 is 15 amino acids long. Between the trimmed V and J ends, which lost 6 bases and 3 bases, there was a span of 16 bases. The CDR3 DNA reads as TGTGCCAGCAGCCTACGGTCCTGGGGGACAGATACGCAGTATTTT. Its protein is CASSLRSWGTDTQYF.

The sample holds a few counts of this clonotype. The chain recombines TRBV20-1 with TRBJ1-4, with TRBD1 matching over 8 bases. Germline V gene data show CDR1 as DFQATT and CDR2 as SNEGSKA (reference sequence). The junction had 1 base not matched to a gene; V was cut back by 2 bases and J by 2 bases. This CDR3 region has 14 residues. Here the CDR3 reads CSARNRGTNEKLFF. The CDR3 DNA is TGCAGTGCTAGAAACAGGGGGACTAATGAAAAACTGTTTTTT.

The CDR3 coding sequence is TGCGCCAGCAGCTTGGGGACTAGCGGGAACTCAGGAGATACGCAGTATTTT. This sequence encodes CASSLGTSGNSGDTQYF. V is TRBV5-1 and J is TRBJ2-3, with 12 bases lining up with TRBD2. The CDR3 is made up of 17 amino acids. The ends lost 0 bases at V and 5 bases at J; junction bases unmatched: 7. Germline CDR1 and CDR2: SGHRS and YFSETQ.

The table lists this clonotype with many counts. The chain is built from TRBV12-3 or TRBV12-4 and TRBJ2-3, with D uncertain. Trimming cost V 3 bases and J 0 bases, with 10 bases left between them. The CDR3 consists of 15 residues. In DNA, the CDR3 is TGTGCCAGCAGTTTGTACTACCTCAGCACAGATACGCAGTATTTT. Amino acid sequence: CASSLYYLSTDTQYF.

The gene calls are TRBV6-4 and TRBJ2-2; D gene unclear. Germline V gene lookup returns CDR1 MRHNA and CDR2 SNTAGT. V gave up 5 bases and J gave up 1 base, with 11 bases separating them. This CDR3 is 15 amino acids long. CDR3 region: CASSLDRQNTGELFF. CDR3 coding DNA: TGTGCCAGCAGTCTCGACCGGCAGAACACCGGGGAGCTGTTTTTT.

This clonotype has a count of ten or more. The V gene is TRBV5-1, the J gene TRBJ2-3; 12 bases are a match to TRBD2. CDR3 size: 18 residues. Trimming removed 3 bases from V and 3 bases from J; junction bases left unmatched: 11. Germline CDR1 is SGHRS and CDR2 is YFSETQ. The chain's CDR3 is CASSSQASGRAGTDTQYF. CDR3 DNA: TGCGCCAGCAGCTCCCAGGCTAGCGGGAGGGCCGGGACAGATACGCAGTATTTT.

As concerns this clonotype: Sequence at one end of the junction differs from germline and may be a read error. The chain couples TRBV20-1 to TRBJ1-4; D is unclear. The CDR3 loop spans 11 amino acids. Germline V gene sequence: CDR1 DFQATT, CDR2 SNEGSKA (reference sequence). The CDR3: CSAVVGASEHF. The CDR3 nucleotides are TGCAGTGCGGTCGTAGGAGCGTCGGAGCATTTT.

In its sample, this clonotype was seen many times. The V call is TRBV4-1, the J call TRBJ2-7; 9 bases agree with TRBD1. Germline lookup yields CDR1 MGHRA and CDR2 YSYEKL. V lost 2 bases, J lost 1 base, and 12 bases stayed unmatched. CDR3 length equals 18 residues. This chain's CDR3 is CASSQLDFTGQGSYEQYF. CDR3 DNA sequence: TGCGCCAGCAGCCAACTTGACTTCACAGGACAGGGGTCCTACGAGCAGTACTTC.

Only a few counts were recorded for this clonotype. V gene TRBV20-1 combines with J gene TRBJ2-1; 14 bases are a match to TRBD2. The length of the CDR3 is 15 residues. Germline V gene lookup returns CDR1 DFQATT and CDR2 SNEGSKA (reference sequence). V was pared by 5 bases and J by 5 bases, with 5 bases of the junction left unmatched. CDR3: CSAPTGLAGDNEQFF. In nucleotides, the CDR3 is TGCAGTGCTCCCACGGGACTAGCGGGGGACAATGAGCAGTTCTTC.

This clonotype was recorded a few times. The V gene is TRBV28, the J gene TRBJ2-4; the D gene could be TRBD1 or TRBD2 (7 bases each). In germline, CDR1 is MDHEN, CDR2 SYDVKM. V shed 6 bases and J shed 7 bases, with 16 bases lying between them. This CDR3 region has 14 residues. The CDR3 DNA sequence: TGTGCCAGCAGCTCTGCAGGGGGGGTTAACATTCAGTACTTC. Its translation is CASSSAGGVNIQYF.

The rearrangement joins TRBV3-1 to TRBJ2-5; 8 bases are shared with TRBD2. Per germline, CDR1 LGHDT and CDR2 YNNKEL (reference sequence). The CDR3 has 15 residues. V was clipped by 1 base and J by 6 bases; unmatched bases: 7. CDR3 loop: CASSQGRTSRQTQYF. CDR3 DNA: TGTGCCAGCAGCCAAGGCCGGACTAGCCGGCAGACCCAGTACTTC.

The V and J genes are TRBV2 and TRBJ2-3; D ambiguous. The V end was cut by 8 bases, the J end by 0 bases, with 12 bases between. CDR3 size: 14 residues. Looked up from germline, CDR1 is SNHLY and CDR2 is FYNNEI. CDR3 coding DNA: TGTGCCAGCGGTGGGTCTCCTAGCACAGATACGCAGTATTTT. Residues: CASGGSPSTDTQYF.

In this sample, this clonotype turned up once. The chain joins TRBV10-1 to TRBJ2-5, with 7 bases identical to TRBD1. The germline gives CDR1 WNHNN, CDR2 SYGVQD (reference sequence). The CDR3 runs to 16 residues. V shed 3 bases, J shed 2 bases, and the junction held 9 bases outside the gene matches. CDR3 nucleotides: TGCGCCAGCAGTGATTTTGAGGGGGCGGAACAAGAGACCCAGTACTTC. It encodes CASSDFEGAEQETQYF.

V usage is TRBV5-5 and J usage is TRBJ2-5, with D perhaps given as TRBD1 or TRBD2 (6 bases each). The CDR3 runs 16 residues. Germline CDR1 SGHKS, CDR2 YYEKEE (reference sequence). Trimming left V 2 bases short and J 5 bases short, with 19 bases between. As DNA, the CDR3 is TGTGCCAGCAGCTTAGGTCCCCGGGGGCAGTGGGAGACCCAGTACTTC. This gives the protein CASSLGPRGQWETQYF.

The rearrangement joins TRBV7-9 to TRBJ2-5, with D unclear. Germline V gene sequence: CDR1 SEHNR, CDR2 FQNEAQ (reference sequence). The CDR3 runs 12 residues. With 4 bases removed from V and 14 bases from J, the gap between germline ends came to 17 bases. The CDR3 sequence is CASSSIRLDQYF. DNA for the CDR3: TGTGCCAGCAGCTCCATCCGATTGGACCAATACTTC.

In its sample, this clonotype was seen a few times. The V call is TRBV12-3 or TRBV12-4, the J call TRBJ2-1, with 11 bases aligning to TRBD2. The length of the CDR3 is 13 residues. The V gene end was trimmed by 7 bases and the J gene end by 8 bases; junction bases not matched to a gene: 4. The CDR3 sequence: CASIAGGGYEQFF. CDR3 DNA sequence: TGTGCCAGCATAGCGGGAGGGGGCTATGAGCAGTTCTTC.

This clonotype has only a few counts. The chain combines TRBV6-1 with TRBJ1-2; D not resolved. V lost 7 bases and J 4 bases, leaving 16 bases between the germline ends. The CDR3 runs to 14 residues. From germline, CDR1 is MNHNS and CDR2 SASEGT. Here the CDR3 DNA reads TGTGCCAGCACCTCTATAGCGCTACCCTATGGCTACACCTTC. Encoded protein: CASTSIALPYGYTF.

This sequence joins TRBV14 and TRBJ1-2; D perhaps matches TRBD1 (6 bases). This CDR3 spans 14 amino acids. V gave up 0 bases and J gave up 5 bases, with 10 bases separating them. Per germline, CDR1 SGHDN and CDR2 FVKESK. The CDR3 sequence is CASSQEGQGYGYTF. Written as DNA, the CDR3 is TGTGCCAGCAGCCAAGAAGGCCAGGGGTATGGCTACACCTTC.

The V call is TRBV28, the J call TRBJ2-1, with TRBD2 matching over 12 bases. The V and J ends lost 3 bases and 6 bases, in that order; junction bases with no gene match: 6. The germline V gene encodes CDR1 MDHEN and CDR2 SYDVKM. This CDR3 has 16 residues. In DNA, the CDR3 is TGTGCCAGCAGTTTCCGGGGACTAGCGGGCGCCAATGAGCAGTTCTTC. This translates into CASSFRGLAGANEQFF.

This clonotype was counted a few times. The rearrangement links TRBV12-3 or TRBV12-4 to TRBJ1-2; 7 bases align to TRBD1. V lost 5 bases, J lost 10 bases, and 4 bases stayed unmatched. This CDR3 region has 11 residues. The CDR3 coding sequence is TGTGCCAGCAGTCCGGGGACAGTCTACACCTTC. This translates into CASSPGTVYTF.

The gene calls are TRBV6-5 and TRBJ2-2; D is unclear. V lost 0 bases and J 3 bases, leaving 5 bases between the germline ends. The CDR3 contains 14 residues. CDR1 is MNHEY and CDR2 is SVGAGI in the germline V gene. The CDR3 reads CASSYSSDTGELFF. The CDR3 nucleotides read TGTGCCAGCAGTTACTCGAGCGACACCGGGGAGCTGTTTTTT.

This clonotype was found many times. V is TRBV6-5 and J is TRBJ2-1; D tentatively fits TRBD1 or TRBD2 (5 bases each). Trimming pared 0 bases from V and 3 bases from J, leaving 18 bases between. CDR3 length: 18 amino acids. The germline CDR1 and CDR2 sequences are MNHEY and SVGAGI. CDR3: CASSYSISGTSLYNEQFF. The CDR3 bases are TGTGCCAGCAGTTACTCGATCTCCGGGACGTCGCTCTACAATGAGCAGTTCTTC.

This clonotype was detected many times. The chain links TRBV28 to TRBJ2-1; 7 nucleotides line up with TRBD1. The germline CDR1 and CDR2 sequences are MDHEN and SYDVKM. Trimming at V came to 6 bases and at J to 6 bases, leaving 5 bases not matched to a gene. The CDR3 has 13 amino acids. Written as DNA, the CDR3 is TGTGCCAGCAGAACGGGACAGCCCAATGAGCAGTTCTTC. It codes for CASRTGQPNEQFF.

V usage is TRBV25-1 and J usage is TRBJ1-6; TRBD1 might be the D (6 bases). This CDR3 spans 15 amino acids. V was pared by 7 bases and J by 13 bases, with 23 bases between. The germline CDR1 and CDR2 sequences are MGHDK and SYGVNS. The CDR3 sequence is CASTGAGTIIGPLHF. The CDR3 DNA sequence: TGTGCCAGCACGGGGGCAGGAACAATAATTGGCCCCCTCCACTTT.